The 17 T cell receptor beta chains in this list originate from one sample, sequenced in a study of human T cells and chemical hapten exposure. Time point noted: patch test 2, 6 weeks after DPC sensitization. Treatment specified: therapeutic diphenylcyclopropenone sensitization with weekly scalp DPC. TCRdb re-called the RACE reads through MiXCR, storing one row per CDR3 protein. The profile shows 65,000 to 95,000 distinct CDR3 sequences, about 6.6% of them singletons. The sample here was whole blood, taken in connection with sensitization to the hapten diphenylcyclopropenone (DPC). Receptors were obtained from a woman aged 25 to 45 with alopecia areata. Some clones in this sample may be carry-over from other donors' samples.

This clonotype was seen many times. This chain uses TRBV29-1 with TRBJ2-7; 7 bases agree with TRBD2. V was pared by 6 bases and J by 0 bases, with 5 bases of the junction left unmatched. The CDR3 covers 13 residues. Per the germline V gene, CDR1 is SQVTM and CDR2 is ANQGSEA. In DNA, the CDR3 is TGCAGCGTGCGGGGAGGGAGCTCCTACGAGCAGTACTTC. Its protein product is CSVRGGSSYEQYF.

The table lists this clonotype with many counts. The genes are TRBV9 and TRBJ2-2, with D uncertain. In germline, CDR1 is SGDLS, CDR2 YYNGEE. Trimming shortened V by 0 bases and J by 0 bases, and 9 bases separated the two germline ends. This CDR3 contains 16 residues. The CDR3 region has the DNA TGTGCCAGCAGCGTAGCGAGCGACGCGAACACCGGGGAGCTGTTTTTT. This encodes CASSVASDANTGELFF.

The table lists this clonotype with many counts. This chain connects TRBV12-3 or TRBV12-4 to TRBJ1-2; D not resolved. The CDR3 runs 13 residues. The V end lost 4 bases, the J end lost 6 bases, and 12 bases lay between the germline ends. The CDR3 protein is CASSSDTFDGYTF. Written as DNA, the CDR3 is TGTGCCAGCAGTTCCGACACCTTCGATGGCTACACCTTC.

This clonotype was counted a few times. This sequence joins TRBV5-1 and TRBJ2-2; D uncertain. The length of the CDR3 is 16 residues. The V gene's germline CDR1 is SGHRS and CDR2 YFSETQ. V was pared by 6 bases and J by 0 bases, with 15 bases between. CDR3 region: CASTPPGVANTGELFF. The CDR3 bases are TGCGCCAGCACCCCTCCTGGGGTTGCGAACACCGGGGAGCTGTTTTTT.

This clonotype occurred many times. The chain is built from TRBV6-1 and TRBJ1-1; no reliable D call. Germline assignment: CDR1 MNHNS and CDR2 SASEGT. Trimming cost V 4 bases and J 2 bases, with 2 bases left between them. The CDR3 is 11 amino acids. CDR3 nucleotide sequence: TGTGCCAGCAGTGCAAACACTGAAGCTTTCTTT. Protein: CASSANTEAFF.

This clonotype turned up a few times. The chain uses TRBV15 and TRBJ1-3; D gene ambiguous. V dropped 0 bases and J dropped 4 bases, with 13 bases sitting between them. This CDR3 region has 16 residues. Germline V gene sequence: CDR1 LNHNV, CDR2 YYDKDF (reference sequence). This CDR3 reads CATSRDPGPDGNTIYF. The DNA of the CDR3 is TGTGCCACCAGCAGAGATCCTGGCCCTGACGGAAACACCATATATTTT.

This clonotype has a handful of counts. V gene TRBV30 combines with J gene TRBJ2-7, with D possibly matching TRBD1 (6 bases). The V gene lost 3 bases and the J gene lost 4 bases, with 19 bases spanning the gap. The CDR3 contains 15 residues. Germline V CDR1 and CDR2: GTSNPN, SVGIG (reference sequence). The CDR3 nucleotides are TGTGCCTGGAGCGACGGCAGGGGCAAGGGTTACGAGCAGTACTTC. Translating gives CAWSDGRGKGYEQYF. The whole variable domain, filled in from reference TRBV30 and TRBJ2-7, reads SQTIHQWPATLVQPVGSPLSLECTVEGTSNPNLYWYRQAAGRGLQLLFYSVGIGQISSEVPQNLSASRPQDRQFILSSKKLLLSDSGFYLCAWSDGRGKGYEQYFGPGTRLTVT.

This clonotype was seen ten or more times. V usage is TRBV20-1 and J usage is TRBJ2-1, with unresolved D. V dropped 0 bases and J dropped 1 base, with 7 bases sitting between them. The CDR3 contains 14 residues. The germline CDR1 and CDR2 sequences are DFQATT and SNEGSKA (reference sequence). In nucleotides, the CDR3 is TGCAGTGCTAGAGATTGGGCGTCCTACAATGAGCAGTTCTTC. It translates to CSARDWASYNEQFF.

The chain combines TRBV12-3 or TRBV12-4 with TRBJ2-3; the D is unclear. The germline V and J ends were trimmed by 2 bases and 6 bases, with 9 bases remaining between them. The CDR3 loop spans 13 amino acids. CDR3 loop: CASSLRDGDTQYF. As DNA, the CDR3 is TGTGCCAGCAGTTTACGAGACGGGGATACGCAGTATTTT.

This clonotype appeared many times. The gene calls are TRBV6-6 and TRBJ1-5; D is unclear. V shed 0 bases and J shed 6 bases, with 12 bases lying between them. The CDR3 spans 15 residues. Germline V gene data show CDR1 as MNHNY and CDR2 as SVGAGI (reference sequence). CDR3 region: CASSYSGPPIQPQHF. The CDR3 coding sequence is TGTGCCAGCAGTTACTCCGGCCCCCCGATTCAGCCCCAGCATTTT.

This clonotype appeared a few times. The rearrangement joins TRBV20-1 to TRBJ2-7; tentatively, D is TRBD1 (5 bases). The germline gives CDR1 DFQATT, CDR2 SNEGSKA (reference sequence). This CDR3 comprises 11 residues. The ends were cut back, 3 bases at V and 3 bases at J, with 6 bases in the middle. The CDR3 sequence is CSARDNYEQYF. The CDR3, as DNA: TGCAGTGCTAGGGACAACTACGAGCAGTACTTC.

This clonotype was detected only a few times. The CDR3 loop is CASSYGQPTEAFF. CDR3 nucleotide sequence: TGCGCCAGCAGCTACGGACAACCCACTGAAGCTTTCTTT. V gene TRBV5-1 combines with J gene TRBJ1-1; possible D gene TRBD1, 5 bases. Germline V gene sequence: CDR1 SGHRS, CDR2 YFSETQ. This CDR3 spans 13 amino acids. The ends were cut back, 3 bases at V and 4 bases at J, with 10 bases in the middle.

This rearrangement joins TRBV6-6 to TRBJ2-1; possibly TRBD1 for D (5 bases). Germline-derived CDR1 and CDR2 are MNHNY and SVGAGI (reference sequence). This CDR3 contains 14 residues. V was trimmed by 5 bases and J by 4 bases, leaving 12 bases between them. For the CDR3, the DNA is TGTGCCAGCAGTAGGGGTGGGGCTTACAATGAGCAGTTCTTC. It encodes CASSRGGAYNEQFF.

There are many counts of this clonotype. The chain is built from TRBV29-1 and TRBJ1-5; the D gene is possibly TRBD1 (6 bases). Germline-derived CDR1 and CDR2 are SQVTM and ANQGSEA. V was cut by 4 bases and J by 3 bases, with 10 bases left in between. The CDR3 is made up of 13 amino acids. CDR3 amino acids: CSVAWDTNQPQHF. The CDR3 region has the DNA TGCAGCGTTGCGTGGGACACCAATCAGCCCCAGCATTTT.

At least ten counts were recorded for this clonotype. This chain uses TRBV29-1 with TRBJ1-2, with D possibly matching TRBD1 (5 bases). Between the trimmed V and J ends, which lost 1 base and 7 bases, there was a span of 16 bases. Germline V gives CDR1 SQVTM, CDR2 ANQGSEA. This CDR3 comprises 14 residues. CDR3 amino acids: CSVEVGAGASGYTF. The CDR3 DNA reads TGCAGCGTTGAAGTTGGAGCCGGGGCCTCTGGCTACACCTTC.

This rearrangement joins TRBV20-1 to TRBJ1-6; a possible D gene is TRBD1 (5 bases). CDR1 DFQATT and CDR2 SNEGSKA come from the germline V gene (reference sequence). Trimming removed 3 bases from V and 12 bases from J, with 12 bases in between. There are 12 residues in the CDR3. The CDR3 loop reads CSASDQGGPLHF. The CDR3 DNA is TGCAGTGCTAGCGACCAGGGTGGACCCCTCCACTTT.

Ten or more counts support this clonotype. The rearrangement links TRBV21-1 to TRBJ1-5. TRBV21-1 is a documented pseudogene. CDR3 size: 14 residues. CDR3 in amino acids: CASVRRLPNQPQHF. Here the CDR3 DNA reads TGTGCCAGCGTAAGGCGGCTCCCCAATCAGCCCCAGCATTTT.